These T cell receptor beta chains were read from a single sample in a study of blood T cell repertoires in COVID-19. The table came from immunoSEQ multiplex PCR; TCRdb's copy has only in-frame clones and leaves some out. The table records about 190,000 clones, around 80% of them present only once. The sample consisted of peripheral blood. Every receptor here comes from a woman of 80 years or more with active or convalescent COVID-19. The CDR3 runs from the conserved cysteine through the conserved F or W. Clone size is shown for a subset of rows, as once, few, many or a class of expanded clone.

J | size | V | CDR3
TRBJ1-2 | . | TRBV28 | CAAGDRVYGYTF
TRBJ1-6 | . | TRBV19 | CASSRGTDYNSPLHF
TRBJ2-3 | . | TRBV24-1 | CATSGHGGGTDTQYF
TRBJ1-3 | . | TRBV3-1/TRBV3-2 | CASSLTGVGNTIYF
TRBJ1-1 | . | TRBV5-4 | CASSLIGDTEAFF
TRBJ2-7 | . | TRBV20-1 | CSASIPQRGAEEQYF
TRBJ1-6 | . | TRBV27 | CASSLRQDSPLHF
TRBJ2-1 | . | TRBV19 | CASSLSSFRNEQFF
TRBJ1-1 | . | TRBV6-5 | CASSNRGRPLQAFF
TRBJ2-3 | . | TRBV19 | CATTNRVGSTDTQYF
TRBJ2-2 | . | TRBV9 | CASSPGGGLTGELFF
TRBJ2-3 | . | TRBV29-1 | CSVDRQATDTQYF
TRBJ1-2 | . | TRBV24-1 | CATSDSGTGTDGYTF
TRBJ1-4 | . | TRBV5-1 | CASADRGTNEKLFF
TRBJ1-2 | few | TRBV10-3 | CAISESDYYGYTF
TRBJ1-1 | . | TRBV7-2 | CASSWTRTSMNTEAFF
TRBJ1-3 | few | TRBV10-3 | CAISETGGSGNTIYF
TRBJ1-2 | . | TRBV10-3 | CAISYRDNNYGYTF
TRBJ2-7 | . | TRBV7-9 | CASSLLAQGVYEQYF
TRBJ1-6 | few | TRBV5-1 | CASSLSAGDDYNSPLHF
TRBJ1-4 | . | TRBV19 | CASSVLQGFYEKLFF
TRBJ2-7 | few | TRBV4-1 | CASSQDGQGGYEQYF
TRBJ1-5 | . | TRBV6-5 | CASSFGQSNQPQHF
TRBJ1-2 | . | TRBV4-3 | CASSQGPGGAYGYTF
TRBJ2-5 | . | TRBV5-1 | CASSLPSGGRETQYF
TRBJ2-3 | . | TRBV6-2/TRBV6-3 | CASRPSGGTDTQYF
TRBJ2-5 | once | TRBV2 | CASKGTGFIETQYF
TRBJ1-6 | . | TRBV5-1 | CASSLGTANYNSPLHF
TRBJ2-7 | . | TRBV12-3/TRBV12-4 | CASSRDRVSEQYF
TRBJ1-2 | . | TRBV19 | CASSIDFSYGYTF
TRBJ2-3 | . | TRBV19 | CASSIGLAGGTDTQYF
TRBJ2-1 | . | TRBV7-8 | CASSHGVQYDEQFF
TRBJ1-4 | . | TRBV28 | CASSPLQGAREKLFF
TRBJ2-3 | . | TRBV4-3 | CASSQDPGGLTDTQYF
TRBJ2-5 | . | TRBV12-2 | CASRLVGPRGVAMETQYF
TRBJ1-5 | once | TRBV7-9 | CASGEGQPQHF
TRBJ2-5 | once | TRBV13 | CASSFETSGGEETQYF
TRBJ2-3 | . | TRBV28 | CASSGYTADRTDTQYF
TRBJ1-3 | . | TRBV5-8 | CASSLSFLRGNTIYF
TRBJ2-1 | . | TRBV27 | CASSGSGTEYYNEQFF
TRBJ2-7 | . | TRBV27 | CASSYKGQAIYEQYF
TRBJ2-1 | . | TRBV7-2 | CASSNTQGSYNEQFF
TRBJ1-2 | . | TRBV7-9 | CASSPPEAHGYTF
TRBJ1-4 | . | TRBV21-1 | CASRREGLGGEKLFF